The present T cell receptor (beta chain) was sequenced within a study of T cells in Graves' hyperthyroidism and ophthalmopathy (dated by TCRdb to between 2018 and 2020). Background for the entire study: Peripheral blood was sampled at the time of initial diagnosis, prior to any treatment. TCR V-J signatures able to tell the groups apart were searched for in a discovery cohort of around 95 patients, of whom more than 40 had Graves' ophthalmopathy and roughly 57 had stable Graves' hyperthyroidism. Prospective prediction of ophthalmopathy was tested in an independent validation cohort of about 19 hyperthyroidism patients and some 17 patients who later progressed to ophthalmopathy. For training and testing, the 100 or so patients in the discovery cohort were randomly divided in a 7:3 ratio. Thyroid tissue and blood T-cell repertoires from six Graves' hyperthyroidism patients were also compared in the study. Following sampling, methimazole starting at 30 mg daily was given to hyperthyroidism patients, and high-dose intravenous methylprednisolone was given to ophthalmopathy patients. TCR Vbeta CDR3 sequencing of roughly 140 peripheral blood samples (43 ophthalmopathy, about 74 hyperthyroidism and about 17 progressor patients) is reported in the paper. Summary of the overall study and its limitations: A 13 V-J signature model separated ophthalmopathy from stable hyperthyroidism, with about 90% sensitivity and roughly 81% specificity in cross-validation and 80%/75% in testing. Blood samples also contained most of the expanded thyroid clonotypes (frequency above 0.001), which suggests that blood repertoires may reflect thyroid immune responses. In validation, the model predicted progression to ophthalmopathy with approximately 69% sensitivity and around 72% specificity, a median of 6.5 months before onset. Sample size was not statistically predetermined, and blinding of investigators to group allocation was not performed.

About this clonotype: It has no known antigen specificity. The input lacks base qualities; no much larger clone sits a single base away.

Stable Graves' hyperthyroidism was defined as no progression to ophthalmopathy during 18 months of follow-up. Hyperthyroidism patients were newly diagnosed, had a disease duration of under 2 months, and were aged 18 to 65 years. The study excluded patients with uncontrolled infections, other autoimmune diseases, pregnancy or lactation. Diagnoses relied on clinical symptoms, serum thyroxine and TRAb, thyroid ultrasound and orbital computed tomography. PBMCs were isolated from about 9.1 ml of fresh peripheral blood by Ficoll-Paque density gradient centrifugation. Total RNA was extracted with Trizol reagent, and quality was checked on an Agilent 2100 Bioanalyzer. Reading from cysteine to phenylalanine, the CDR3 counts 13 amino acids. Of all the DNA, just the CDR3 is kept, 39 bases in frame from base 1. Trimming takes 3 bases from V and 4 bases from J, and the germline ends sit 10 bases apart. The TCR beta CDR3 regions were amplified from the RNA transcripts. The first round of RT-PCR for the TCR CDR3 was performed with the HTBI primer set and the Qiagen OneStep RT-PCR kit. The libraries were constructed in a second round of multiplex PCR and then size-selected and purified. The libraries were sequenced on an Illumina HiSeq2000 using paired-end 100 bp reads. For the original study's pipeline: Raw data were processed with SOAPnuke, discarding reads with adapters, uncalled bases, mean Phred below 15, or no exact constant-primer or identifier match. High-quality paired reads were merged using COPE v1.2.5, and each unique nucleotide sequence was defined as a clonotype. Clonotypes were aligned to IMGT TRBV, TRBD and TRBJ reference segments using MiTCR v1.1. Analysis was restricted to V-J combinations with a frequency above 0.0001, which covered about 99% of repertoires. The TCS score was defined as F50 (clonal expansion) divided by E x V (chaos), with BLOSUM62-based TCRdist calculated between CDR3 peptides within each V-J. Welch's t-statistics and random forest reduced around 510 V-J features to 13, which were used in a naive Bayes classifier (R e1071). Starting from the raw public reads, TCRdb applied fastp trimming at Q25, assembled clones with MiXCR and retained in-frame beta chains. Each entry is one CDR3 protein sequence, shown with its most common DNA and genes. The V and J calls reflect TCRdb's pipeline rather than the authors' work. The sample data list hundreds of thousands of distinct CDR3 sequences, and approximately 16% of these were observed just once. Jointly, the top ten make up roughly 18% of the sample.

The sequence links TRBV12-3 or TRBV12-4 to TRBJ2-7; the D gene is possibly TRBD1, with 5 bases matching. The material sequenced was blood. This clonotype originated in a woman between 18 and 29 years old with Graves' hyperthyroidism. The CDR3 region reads CASSLDTLYEQYF. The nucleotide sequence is TGTGCCAGCAGTTTGGACACATTGTACGAGCAGTACTTC.